Described below is a single T cell receptor beta chain sequence and its context. This clone was found a few times. The target of this receptor is not known. Base quality data are lacking; no much larger clone is found one base away. This specimen belongs to a study of blood T cell repertoires in COVID-19 (dated by TCRdb to about 2020). At the level of the whole study: Samples covering the acute and convalescent phases of COVID-19 were provided by collaborators in the United States, Italy and Spain. Samples were obtained from the ongoing ImmuneRACE study (first 160 participants) and from approximately 1,200 subjects provided by 6 global collaborators. HLA class I and class II types, where available, came from metadata supplied by the sample provider rather than from assay-based typing. Subjects who had been exposed to COVID-19, were actively infected with it, or had recovered from it provided the deeply sampled blood TCRbeta repertoires that made up the dataset. The repertoires were released in a freely available public database intended as a resource for research on the immune response to SARS-CoV-2. Nearly every sample came with metadata listing a de-identified subject ID, COVID-19 status, age in years and sex. The prospective study material was composed of cDNA or gDNA derived from T cells, B-cell-depleted T cells, or PBMCs. The study at large found these results: The quantity of clinical and demographic metadata differed by source and by participant and was supplied without curation.

TCRbeta CDR3 regions were amplified from genomic DNA using the immunoSEQ Assay, a bias-controlled multiplex PCR. The published analysis was carried out like this. The number of nucleated cells in each sample was estimated by amplification of reference gene primers within the assay. To quantify the absolute abundance of each unique TCRbeta CDR3 rearrangement, sequence reads were collapsed and filtered. For each sample, productive Simpson clonality was calculated by taking the square root of Simpson's diversity index across productive rearrangements. TCRdb provides this immuneACCESS table in a form limited to in-frame rearrangements. Some clones are lacking; in checked studies, under half of them reflect an unresolved V gene, and why the rest are absent is not known. The D gene and trimming were derived from the DNA, and the V and J assignments and clone size from that table. A total of approximately 260,000 clones appear in this sample, about 87% of them only once. The top ten constitute roughly 1.2% of the sample.

The CDR3, cysteine through phenylalanine, is 13 amino acids long. Just CDR3 DNA is preserved here, 39 bases in frame from base 1. CDR1 and CDR2 are read off the germline V gene as SGHRS and YFSETQ. V is reduced by 4 bases and J by 4 bases, leaving a spacing of 9 bases between them. In the prospective study, participants were roughly 18 to 100 years old, resided in fewer than 25 geographic areas of the United States, and were enrolled through a virtual design. In the prospective study, participants were assigned to cohorts based on the clinical history participants reported in a screening survey and a study questionnaire. In the prospective study, whole blood, serum and a nasopharyngeal or oropharyngeal swab were collected from each participant by mobile phlebotomists. Over a roughly two-month period, participants in the prospective study had the option of providing additional blood draws and questionnaires. Before DNA extraction, blood samples from the prospective study were shipped at room temperature or frozen.

The V and J genes are TRBV5-1 and TRBJ2-1; the D gene is perhaps TRBD1, from 7 matching bases. Sample: PBMCs or T cells enriched from blood (not recorded which). This receptor was taken from a woman in her thirties or forties with acute COVID-19. The CDR3: CASSAGQYNEQFF. Read as DNA, the sequence is TGCGCCAGCAGCGCGGGACAGTACAATGAGCAGTTCTTC.